One sample yielded the 5 T cell receptor beta chains listed below, sequenced in a study of patients and donors after allogeneic stem cell transplantation. Using its own MiXCR run on the RT-PCR reads, TCRdb lists one record per CDR3 protein. The sample lists over 200,000 distinct CDR3 sequences; less than 50% were seen once. The sequenced sample consisted of blood, either unsorted or a sorted T cell fraction (not recorded which). The receptors derive from a human donor who was either an allogeneic HSCT recipient or a stem cell or donor lymphocyte infusion donor (not recorded which). It is not recorded whose cells these are; they may come from a transplant donor.

This chain uses TRBV4-3 with TRBJ1-1; possibly TRBD1 for D (6 bases). The CDR3 consists of 13 residues. V was clipped by 4 bases and J by 8 bases, with 14 bases between them. CDR1 and CDR2 from the germline V gene are LGHNA and YSLEER. Here the CDR3 DNA reads TGCGCCAGCAGCCGGAAGGGGGGATCCGAAGCTTTCTTT. The encoded protein is CASSRKGGSEAFF.

CDR3 sequence (DNA): TGTGCCAGCAGCCAAGCGGCGGGGGCGTACAATGAGCAGTTCTTC. The encoded protein is CASSQAAGAYNEQFF. V usage is TRBV4-2 and J usage is TRBJ2-1; D might be TRBD2 (7 bases). Germline CDR1 LGHNA, CDR2 YNFKEQ. Trimming shortened V by 1 base and J by 4 bases, and 11 bases separated the two germline ends. The CDR3 has 15 amino acids.

This rearrangement joins TRBV29-1 to TRBJ1-1; D remains ambiguous. Between the trimmed V and J ends, which lost 4 bases and 1 base, there was a span of 10 bases. The CDR3 consists of 13 residues. The germline gives CDR1 SQVTM, CDR2 ANQGSEA. CDR3 residues: CSVVPQTNTEAFF. The CDR3 DNA is TGCAGCGTTGTGCCCCAGACGAACACTGAAGCTTTCTTT.

J is TRBJ2-1 and V is TRBV6-2 or TRBV6-3; 7 bases match TRBD1. The CDR3 runs 16 residues. CDR1 is MNHEY, CDR2 SVGEGT, per germline. V lost 10 bases to trimming and J lost 8 bases; unmatched junction nucleotides: 20. CDR3 in DNA: TGTGCCATTACCCAAGTCAGGACAGGAGGCGCCCATGAGCAGTTCTTC. It encodes CAITQVRTGGAHEQFF.

The genes are TRBV6-5 and TRBJ2-7; D is unresolved. This CDR3 has 13 residues. From germline, CDR1 is MNHEY and CDR2 SVGAGI. V lost 5 bases and J lost 5, with 13 bases in between. The chain's CDR3 is CASSRQWVDEQYF. In nucleotides, the CDR3 is TGTGCCAGCAGTCGCCAATGGGTGGACGAGCAGTACTTC.